The rows below give T cell receptor beta chains drawn from one sample of a study of cytomegalovirus exposure and HLA in healthy donors. Data came from immunoSEQ multiplex PCR; TCRdb stores just in-frame clones and leaves some out. The repertoire holds approximately 150,000 clones, with roughly 80% as singletons. The sequencing sample was made of PBMCs. Receptors originate from a man aged 25-45 years in good health and CMV-seronegative. CDR3s include the opening cysteine and the closing phenylalanine or tryptophan. Fields, in order: J gene, V gene, D gene, clone size, CDR3 DNA, CDR3 protein. A D gene is named only where the DNA matches it firmly. Not all rows give a size; the values are once, few, many and, for expanded clones, a class.

>TRBJ2-7|TRBV2|TRBD1|.
TGTGCCAGCAGTGAGCGGACAGGGGCAGGAGAGCAGTACTTC
CASSERTGAGEQYF
>TRBJ1-6|TRBV5-1|.|.
TGCGCCAGCAGCTTTGAGGAGCCTTCACCCCTCCACTTT
CASSFEEPSPLHF
>TRBJ2-5|TRBV5-1|TRBD1|.
TGCGCCAGCAGCTCCAGGGGACAGGGTGAAGAGACCCAGTACTTC
CASSSRGQGEETQYF
>TRBJ2-1|TRBV11-2|.|.
TGTGCCAGCAGCTTAGGGGCCCGGGAGCAGTTCTTC
CASSLGAREQFF
>TRBJ1-2|TRBV7-9|TRBD1|.
TGTGCCAGCCAGGGGGCGGACTATGGCTACACCTTC
CASQGADYGYTF
>TRBJ1-5|TRBV5-6|TRBD1|once
TGTGCCAGCAGCGACAGGGGAATCAATCAGCCCCAGCATTTT
CASSDRGINQPQHF
>TRBJ2-5|TRBV6-6|.|.
TGTGCCAGCAGTTATTTTCAGGGGATGGTTCAAGAGACCCAGTACTTC
CASSYFQGMVQETQYF
>TRBJ2-3|TRBV21-1|.|.
TGTGCCAGCAGCAAGCACCACCACAGGGGGCCCAGCACAGATACGCAGTATTTT
CASSKHHHRGPSTDTQYF
>TRBJ2-2|TRBV19|TRBD1|.
TGTGCCAGTACTACCCGCGGCAGGGGGAATACCGGGGAGCTGTTTTTT
CASTTRGRGNTGELFF
>TRBJ1-3|TRBV27|.|.
TGTGCCAGCAGTTCGACATACTCTGGAAACACCATATATTTT
CASSSTYSGNTIYF
>TRBJ1-2|TRBV2|TRBD1|few
TGTGCCAGCAGACCAGTTACAGGGGGAGTTGGCTACACCTTC
CASRPVTGGVGYTF
>TRBJ2-6|TRBV7-9|.|.
TGTTCCAGCAGCTTATTCAGGGCCTCTGGGGCCAACGTCCTGACTTTC
CSSSLFRASGANVLTF
>TRBJ2-7|TRBV19|TRBD1|.
TGTGCCCGACAGGGCCGAGAAAACGAGCAGTACTTC
CARQGRENEQYF
>TRBJ1-2|TRBV18|TRBD1|.
TGTGCCAGCTCACCCGGGGACAGTTCTTCCATTTATGGCTACACCTTC
CASSPGDSSSIYGYTF
>TRBJ2-7|TRBV27|.|.
TGTGCCAGCAGTTTATATCCTGCCGGGGAGCAGTACTTC
CASSLYPAGEQYF
>TRBJ2-5|TRBV5-1|TRBD1|.
TGCGCCAGCAGCTTGGGAGTTAACAGGGGTCAAGAGACCCAGTACTTC
CASSLGVNRGQETQYF
>TRBJ2-5|TRBV5-6|.|.
TGTGCCAGCAGCTGGGGGCAGGAGACCCAGTACTTC
CASSWGQETQYF